The T cell receptor beta chain under discussion was sequenced for a study of Ad26.COV2.S vaccination and SARS-CoV-2 variants. The V end lost 1 base, the J end lost 6 bases, and 19 bases lay between the germline ends. The CDR3 has 16 amino acids. In germline, CDR1 is MNHEY, CDR2 SVGEGT. The table came from immunoSEQ multiplex PCR; TCRdb's copy has only in-frame clones and leaves some out. The sample yields over 450,000 clones, 80% to 90% seen once. The sample's treatment: roughly 18 received Ad26.COV2.S at low or high dose, single or two shots; about 5 received placebo; per-sample allocation not given. Day 63 following the first vaccine or placebo injection was when the samples were taken. Spike of the Wuhan-strain SARS-CoV-2 was expressed by an Ad26 vector, which formed the vaccine.

The sequence was obtained from a person between 18 and 59 years old who received the Ad26.COV2.S COVID-19 vaccine or a placebo. The specimen was peripheral blood, collected in a trial of Ad26.COV2.S vaccine versus placebo. This chain joins TRBV6-2 or TRBV6-3 and TRBJ2-7; a weak D match, TRBD2 (5 bases). This chain's CDR3 is CASSYLGRGHSTEQYF. The CDR3 DNA sequence: TGTGCCAGCAGTTACTTGGGTCGAGGGCACTCAACCGAGCAGTACTTC.